This TCR beta chain stems from a study of vaccination and CD4 T cells after COVID-19. Researchers used the Oncomine TCR Beta short-read assay to sequence DNA from cultured CD4+ T cells. MiXCR was run by TCRdb on the PCR reads, yielding one entry per CDR3 protein. The repertoire holds roughly 12,000 distinct CDR3 sequences, with over 50% as singletons. This CDR3 spans 14 amino acids. V gave up 2 bases and J gave up 3 bases, with 8 bases separating them. Germline V gene sequence: CDR1 SNHLY, CDR2 FYNNEI. Details on this clonotype: No antigen is known for it.

Noted treatment: roughly 11-day PBMC culture with coronavirus spike peptide pools or control peptides (ViraFEST assay). This TCR came from a human donor who had recovered from COVID-19. The rearrangement joins TRBV2 to TRBJ1-5; D is unclear. Input material: CD4+ T cells from blood, cultured in vitro. CDR3 nucleotides: TGTGCCAGCAGTGAATGGCCGTACAATCAGCCCCAGCATTTT. Translation: CASSEWPYNQPQHF.